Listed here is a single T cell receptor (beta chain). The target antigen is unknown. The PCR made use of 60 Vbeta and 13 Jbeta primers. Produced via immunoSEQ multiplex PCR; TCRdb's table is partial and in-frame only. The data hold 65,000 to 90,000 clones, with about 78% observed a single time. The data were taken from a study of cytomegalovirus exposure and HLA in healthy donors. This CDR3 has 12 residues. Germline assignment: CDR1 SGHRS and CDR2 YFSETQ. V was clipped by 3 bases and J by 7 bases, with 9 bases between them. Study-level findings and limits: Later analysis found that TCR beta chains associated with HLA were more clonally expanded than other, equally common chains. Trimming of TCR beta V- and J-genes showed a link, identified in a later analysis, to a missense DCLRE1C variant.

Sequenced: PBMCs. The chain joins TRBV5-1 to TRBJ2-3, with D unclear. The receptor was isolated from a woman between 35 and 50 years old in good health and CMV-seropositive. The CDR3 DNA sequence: TGCGCCAGCAGCTCTAATCCGAATACGCAGTATTTT. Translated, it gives CASSSNPNTQYF. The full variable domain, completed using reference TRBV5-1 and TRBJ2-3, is KAGVTQTPRYLIKTRGQQVTLSCSPISGHRSVSWYQQTPGQGLQFLFEYFSETQRNKGNFPGRFSGRQFSNSRSEMNVSTLELGDSALYLCASSSNPNTQYFGPGTRLTVL.